This TCR beta chain was documented in a study of shared clonotypes between healthy human individuals. General study findings and limits: An expected dependence of interdonor clonotype sharing on sequencing depth was noted.

Trimming took off 5 bases at V and 5 bases at J, with 13 bases between the two ends. The CDR3 sequence is 15 residues long. Looked up from germline, CDR1 is SGHTA and CDR2 is FQGNSA. PBMC DNA, left unsorted, was sequenced on ten immunoSEQ deep assay plates. Sequencing was performed with immunoSEQ multiplex PCR; in TCRdb, only in-frame clones are kept and a portion is missing. This sample has 100,000 or so clones, with around 43% found just once. Caucasian adults living in Nashville, Tennessee, provided all samples. This clone was found a few times. Its antigen is not identified. This rearrangement joins TRBV7-2 to TRBJ1-6, with D possibly being TRBD1 (6 bases). The TCR was taken from a woman between 35 and 50 years old in good health. Some clones in this sample may be carry-over from other donors' samples. Source material: PBMCs. CDR3 nucleotides: TGTGCCAGCAGCCCCCAGGGGCATAATAATTCACCCCTCCACTTT. Its protein product is CASSPQGHNNSPLHF.